This T cell receptor (beta chain) comes out of a study of Ad26.COV2.S vaccination and SARS-CoV-2 variants. Background on the study: Donor allocation was to the COV1001 Ad26.COV2.S trial arm. Dosing was one shot or two shots 56 days apart.

Sequencing used immunoSEQ multiplex PCR; TCRdb keeps in-frame clones, though not all of them. The sample lists 300,000 to 350,000 clones; about 89% were seen once. In the case of this clone: Its antigen is still unknown.

Treatment reported: roughly 19 received Ad26.COV2.S at low or high dose, single or two shots; about 5 received placebo; per-sample allocation not given. Day 63 following the first vaccine or placebo injection was when the samples were taken. With 1 base clipped from V and 1 base from J, the junction kept 6 bases outside the gene matches. Germline-derived CDR1 and CDR2 are SGHTA and FQGNSA. The length of the CDR3 is 16 residues. Broader study findings: Reports say spike-specific CD8+ and CD4+ T cell responses covered substantial breadth after vaccination.

This sequence was found in a person aged 18-65 years who received the Ad26.COV2.S COVID-19 vaccine or a placebo. The chain recombines TRBV7-2 with TRBJ1-1; TRBD1 aligns across 7 bases. Sequencing used peripheral blood, obtained in a trial of Ad26.COV2.S vaccine versus placebo. This CDR3 reads CASSLGGTVPNTEAFF. CDR3 nucleotide sequence: TGTGCCAGCAGCTTAGGGGGGACAGTCCCGAACACTGAAGCTTTCTTT.